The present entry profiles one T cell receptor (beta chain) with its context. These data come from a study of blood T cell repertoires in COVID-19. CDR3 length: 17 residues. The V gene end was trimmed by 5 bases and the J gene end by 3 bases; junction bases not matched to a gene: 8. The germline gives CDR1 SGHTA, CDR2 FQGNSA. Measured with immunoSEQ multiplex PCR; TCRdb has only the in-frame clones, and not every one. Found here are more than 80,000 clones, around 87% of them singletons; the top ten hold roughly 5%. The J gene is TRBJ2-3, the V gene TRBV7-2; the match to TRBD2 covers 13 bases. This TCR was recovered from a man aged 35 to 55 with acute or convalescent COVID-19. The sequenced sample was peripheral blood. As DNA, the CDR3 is TGTGCCAGCAGCGAAACTAGCGGGGGGGAAGGTACAGATACGCAGTATTTT. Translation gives CASSETSGGEGTDTQYF.